This T cell receptor (beta chain) was identified in a study of cytomegalovirus exposure and HLA in healthy donors. The PCR was carried out with 60 Vbeta primers and 13 Jbeta primers. The repertoire was sequenced with immunoSEQ multiplex PCR; TCRdb's copy has only in-frame clones and lacks some. Altogether some 160,000 clones are present, 80% being singletons, with the ten largest covering 5.7%. Per germline, CDR1 ENHRY and CDR2 SYGVKD. The CDR3 is 14 amino acids. The source material was PBMCs. The receptor was isolated from a man in his forties in good health and CMV-seronegative. The chain couples TRBV10-3 to TRBJ2-5; TRBD2 might be the D (5 bases). The DNA end is more similar to TRBJ2-7, so the J call may be wrong. CDR3 sequence (DNA): TGTGCCATCAGTGAAGGGAGTAGCTCCTACGAGCAGTACTTC. Its protein is CAISEGSSSYEQYF.